What follows describes a single T cell receptor beta chain. The sample originates from a study of T cell changes during pregnancy in multiple sclerosis. The V end was cut by 0 bases, the J end by 10 bases, with 12 bases between. CDR3 length equals 12 residues. The V gene's germline CDR1 is SQVTM and CDR2 ANQGSEA. Sequenced by immunoSEQ multiplex PCR; TCRdb stores in-frame clones only, minus some. The data contain about 80,000 clones, 94% of them singletons. The chain joins TRBV29-1 to TRBJ1-1; no clear D gene. Sequenced material: peripheral blood, taken in the third trimester of pregnancy. This clonotype was obtained from a female donor with multiple sclerosis, enrolled in a pregnancy study. CDR3 in DNA: TGCAGCGTTGAAGACATGGATCGGGGAGCTTTCTTT. Protein product: CSVEDMDRGAFF.